The 2 T cell receptor beta chains presented below share a single source sample, sequenced in a study of cytomegalovirus exposure and HLA in healthy donors. Amplification used 60 Vbeta primers and 13 Jbeta primers. Some clones are missing from TCRdb's copy, which holds only in-frame ones; the method was immunoSEQ multiplex PCR. Here the sample spans approximately 210,000 clones, more than 75% being singletons. Input material: PBMCs. Source of these receptors: a male donor in good health and CMV-seropositive.

A single count supports this clone. The V and J genes are TRBV27 and TRBJ1-4; no reliable D call. The CDR3 sequence is 14 residues long. Trimming removed 2 bases from V and 0 bases from J, with 4 bases in between. The germline gives CDR1 MNHEY, CDR2 SMNVEV (reference sequence). The CDR3 spells CASSLIATNEKLFF. The CDR3 coding sequence is TGTGCCAGCAGTTTAATAGCAACTAATGAAAAACTGTTTTTT.

Written as DNA, the CDR3 is TGTGCCAGCAGCAACTTGACCGGGGAGCTGTTTTTT. Translated: CASSNLTGELFF. This rearrangement joins TRBV21-1 to TRBJ2-2; the table's D call TRBD2 went unverified against the DNA. TRBV21-1 is annotated as a pseudogene. The CDR3 consists of 12 residues.